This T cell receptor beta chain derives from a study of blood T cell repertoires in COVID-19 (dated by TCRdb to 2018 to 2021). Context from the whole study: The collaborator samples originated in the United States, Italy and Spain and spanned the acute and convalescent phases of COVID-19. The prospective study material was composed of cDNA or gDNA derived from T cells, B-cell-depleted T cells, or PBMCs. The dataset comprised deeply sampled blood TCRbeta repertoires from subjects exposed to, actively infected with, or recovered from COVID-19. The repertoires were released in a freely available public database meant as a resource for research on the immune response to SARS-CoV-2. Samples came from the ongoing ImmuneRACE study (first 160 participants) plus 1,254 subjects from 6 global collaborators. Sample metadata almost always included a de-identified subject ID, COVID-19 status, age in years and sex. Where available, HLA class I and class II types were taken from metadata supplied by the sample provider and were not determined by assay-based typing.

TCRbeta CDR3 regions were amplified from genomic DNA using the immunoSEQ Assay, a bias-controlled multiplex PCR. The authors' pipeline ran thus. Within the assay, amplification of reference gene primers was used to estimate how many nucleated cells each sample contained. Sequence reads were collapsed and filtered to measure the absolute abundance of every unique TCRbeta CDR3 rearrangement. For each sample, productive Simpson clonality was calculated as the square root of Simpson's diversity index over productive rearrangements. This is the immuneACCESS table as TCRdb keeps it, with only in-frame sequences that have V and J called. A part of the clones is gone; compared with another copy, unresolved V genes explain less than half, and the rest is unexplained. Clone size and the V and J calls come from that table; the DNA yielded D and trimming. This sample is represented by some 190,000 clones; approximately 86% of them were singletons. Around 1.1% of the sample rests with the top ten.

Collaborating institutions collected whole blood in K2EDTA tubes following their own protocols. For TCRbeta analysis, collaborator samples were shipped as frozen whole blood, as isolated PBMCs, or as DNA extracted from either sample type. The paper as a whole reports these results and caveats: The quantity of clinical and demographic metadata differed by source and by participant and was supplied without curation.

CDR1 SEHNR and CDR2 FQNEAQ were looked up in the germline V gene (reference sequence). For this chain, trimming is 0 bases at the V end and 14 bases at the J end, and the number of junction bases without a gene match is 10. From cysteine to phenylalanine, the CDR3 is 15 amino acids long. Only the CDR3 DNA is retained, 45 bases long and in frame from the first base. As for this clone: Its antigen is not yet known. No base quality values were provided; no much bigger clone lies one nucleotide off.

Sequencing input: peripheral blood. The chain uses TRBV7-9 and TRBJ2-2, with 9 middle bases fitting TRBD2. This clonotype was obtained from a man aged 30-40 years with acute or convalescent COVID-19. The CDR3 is CASSLASSGVAELFF. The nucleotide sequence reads TGTGCCAGCAGCTTAGCATCTAGCGGGGTGGCCGAACTGTTTTTT.